This T cell receptor (beta chain) was retrieved from a study of CD8 T cells in Susac syndrome. V lost 2 bases and J lost 0; bases outside the gene matches: 5. There are 18 residues in the CDR3. Germline-derived CDR1 and CDR2 are ENHRY and SYGVKD. This clonotype was counted a single time. Roughly 0.5 to 1 ug RNA was reverse transcribed with random hexamers. Via MiXCR, TCRdb re-called the immunoSEQ multiplex PCR reads, giving one row per CDR3 protein. Altogether 120,000 or so distinct CDR3 sequences are present, about 94% being singletons, with the ten largest covering roughly 0.13%. This TCR came from a human donor with multiple sclerosis. Sequenced sample: CD4+ T cells from PBMCs. The genes are TRBV10-3 and TRBJ2-3; TRBD2 matches 13 bases. Written as DNA, the CDR3 is TGTGCCATCAGTGAGAGACTAGCGGGAGGCCTTAGCACAGATACGCAGTATTTT. Its protein is CAISERLAGGLSTDTQYF.